This TCR beta chain was identified in a study of vaccination and CD4 T cells after COVID-19. Treatment given: roughly 10-day PBMC culture with coronavirus spike peptide pools or control peptides (ViraFEST assay). Researchers used the Oncomine TCR Beta short-read assay to sequence DNA from cultured CD4+ T cells. One entry per CDR3 protein, called by TCRdb with MiXCR from the PCR reads. The sample lists 7,000 to 10,000 distinct CDR3 sequences; roughly 60% were seen once. V shed 7 bases, J shed 6 bases, and the junction held 4 bases outside the gene matches. Germline CDR1 is MNHEY and CDR2 is SMNVEV (reference sequence). CDR3 length: 13 residues. A few counts support this clonotype. Its antigen is unknown.

This sequence was found in a human donor who had recovered from COVID-19. V gene TRBV27 combines with J gene TRBJ2-2, with 8 bases aligning to TRBD2. Sequences were obtained from CD4+ T cells from blood, cultured in vitro. The CDR3 region is CASTYGRAGELFF. CDR3 DNA: TGTGCCAGCACTTACGGGAGGGCCGGGGAGCTGTTTTTT.